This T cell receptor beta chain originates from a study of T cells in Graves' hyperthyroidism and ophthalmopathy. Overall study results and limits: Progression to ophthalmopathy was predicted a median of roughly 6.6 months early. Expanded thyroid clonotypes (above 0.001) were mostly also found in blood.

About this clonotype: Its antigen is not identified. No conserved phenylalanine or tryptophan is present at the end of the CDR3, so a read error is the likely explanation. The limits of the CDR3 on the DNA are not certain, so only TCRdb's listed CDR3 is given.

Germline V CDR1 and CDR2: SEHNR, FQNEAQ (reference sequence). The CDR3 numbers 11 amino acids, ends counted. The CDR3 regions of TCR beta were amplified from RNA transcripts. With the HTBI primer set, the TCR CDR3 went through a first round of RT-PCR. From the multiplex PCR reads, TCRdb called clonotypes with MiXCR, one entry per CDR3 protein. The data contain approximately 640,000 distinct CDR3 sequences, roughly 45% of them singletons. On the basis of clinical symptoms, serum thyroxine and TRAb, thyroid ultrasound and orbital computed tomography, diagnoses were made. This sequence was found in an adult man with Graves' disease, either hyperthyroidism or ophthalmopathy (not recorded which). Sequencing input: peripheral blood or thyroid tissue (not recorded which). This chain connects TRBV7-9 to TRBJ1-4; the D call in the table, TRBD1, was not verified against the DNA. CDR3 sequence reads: CASSGTGQWFD.